This T cell receptor (beta chain) was sequenced for a study of T cell changes during pregnancy in multiple sclerosis (dated by TCRdb to the late 2010s). A note on the overall study: Changes in the T cell repertoire over the course of pregnancy were examined in this study in women with multiple sclerosis.

To note about this clone: Its antigen is not yet known. No base-level quality is on record; no much larger clone is a single base apart.

Receptor amplification or capture employed the immunoSEQ multiplex PCR assay. Held by TCRdb, this immuneACCESS table contains in-frame sequences only and omits some clones. Under half of the omission traces to an unresolved V gene where checked; the cause of the rest is unknown. In all, the sample holds about 36,000 clones, and 93% of those were seen once. The leading ten clones occupy roughly 0.41% of the sample. Per the germline V gene (reference sequence), GTSNPN is the CDR1 and SVGIG is the CDR2. Reading from cysteine to phenylalanine, the CDR3 counts 13 amino acids. Left in the record is the CDR3 DNA by itself, 39 bases read in frame from the first base. A distance of 14 bases separates the germline ends of V and J, which lose 0 bases and 10 bases respectively.

This TCR was recovered from a female donor with multiple sclerosis, enrolled in a pregnancy study. The material was CD4+ T cells from peripheral blood mononuclear cells, obtained in the first trimester of pregnancy. The rearrangement joined TRBV30 to TRBJ2-3; there is no confident call for the D gene. The sequenced DNA is TGTGCCTGGAGTGTGGCGGCTGGCGCCCCGCAGTATTTT. This gives the protein CAWSVAAGAPQYF. Here the CDR3 is joined to the reference TRBV30 and TRBJ2-3 genes, and the full variable domain is: SQTIHQWPATLVQPVGSPLSLECTVEGTSNPNLYWYRQAAGRGLQLLFYSVGIGQISSEVPQNLSASRPQDRQFILSSKKLLLSDSGFYLCAWSVAAGAPQYFGPGTRLTVL.